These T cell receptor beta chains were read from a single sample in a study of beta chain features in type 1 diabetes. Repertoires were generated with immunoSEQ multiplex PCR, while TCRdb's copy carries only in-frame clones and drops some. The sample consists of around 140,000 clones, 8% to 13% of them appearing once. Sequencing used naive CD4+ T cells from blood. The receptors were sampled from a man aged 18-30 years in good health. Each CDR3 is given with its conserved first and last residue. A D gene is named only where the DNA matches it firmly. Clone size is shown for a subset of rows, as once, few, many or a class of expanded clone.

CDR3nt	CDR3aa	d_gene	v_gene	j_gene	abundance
TGTGCCAGTACCCCCCGGGGTCAAAACCATGGCTACACCTTC	CASTPRGQNHGYTF	-	TRBV19	TRBJ1-2	few
TGTGCCAGCAGGATACAGGGGCCCGGGGAGCTGTTTTTT	CASRIQGPGELFF	TRBD1	TRBV27	TRBJ2-2	-
TGTGCCAGCACTTGGAGGGAGGGTGGCTACACCTTC	CASTWREGGYTF	-	TRBV2	TRBJ1-2	-
TGTGCCAGCAGTTACTACGGCAGGGGGCAAGAGACCCAGTACTTC	CASSYYGRGQETQYF	TRBD1	TRBV6-5	TRBJ2-5	-
TGCGCCAGCAGCTGGCCGGGAGAGCGGGGGGCCGACAATGAGCAGTTCTTC	CASSWPGERGADNEQFF	TRBD2	TRBV5-1	TRBJ2-1	few
TGCGCCAGCAGCTCCGCGGCTTTTATCTACAATGAGCAGTTCTTC	CASSSAAFIYNEQFF	-	TRBV5-1	TRBJ2-1	-
TGCAGTGCTAGTGTGGCCCCCGAGCAGTACTTC	CSASVAPEQYF	-	TRBV20-1	TRBJ2-7	few
TGCGCCAGCAGCCGGACCCTAGCGGGGAGCACAGATACGCAGTATTTT	CASSRTLAGSTDTQYF	TRBD2	TRBV5-1	TRBJ2-3	few
TGTGCCAGCAGTTTAGTAGGTCAGGCCTCCTACAATGAGCAGTTCTTC	CASSLVGQASYNEQFF	-	TRBV27	TRBJ2-1	few
TGTGCCAGCAGCCTCACAGGGAGCTCCTACGAGCAGTACTTC	CASSLTGSSYEQYF	-	TRBV7-9	TRBJ2-7	few
TGTGCCAGCAGTCCTCGGCCGGGACAGACAATGAACACTGAAGCTTTCTTT	CASSPRPGQTMNTEAFF	TRBD1	TRBV6-4	TRBJ1-1	few
TGCGCCAGCAGCCTCACGGGAATTGACCTCCACTTT	CASSLTGIDLHF	-	TRBV10-2	TRBJ1-6	-
TGTGCCAGCAGCCAAGAAAGAGAGATTCCCTATGGCTACACCTTC	CASSQEREIPYGYTF	-	TRBV4-2	TRBJ1-2	few
TGTGCCAGCAGTTCGACCGGGATAAGGAGGTCACCCCTCCACTTT	CASSSTGIRRSPLHF	-	TRBV27	TRBJ1-6	-
TGTGCCAGCAGCTTAATAAGTAGCGGGGTCAATGAGCAGTTCTTC	CASSLISSGVNEQFF	TRBD2	TRBV7-3	TRBJ2-1	few
TGTGCCAGCAGCCTTGGGGGGTCTTTGACAGTTGCAGGTGGCTACACCTTC	CASSLGGSLTVAGGYTF	-	TRBV5-8	TRBJ1-2	few
TGTGCCAGCAGATCAGGACAGGGGTACACAGATACGCAGTATTTT	CASRSGQGYTDTQYF	TRBD1	TRBV19	TRBJ2-3	few
TGTGCCAGTAGTAAAGCCCGTACAGGGAATGGCTATGGCTACACCTTC	CASSKARTGNGYGYTF	-	TRBV19	TRBJ1-2	-
TGTGCCAGCAGCTTAAGACCCGGGGCGGGGGGGACCCAAGAGACCCAGTACTTC	CASSLRPGAGGTQETQYF	TRBD2	TRBV11-2	TRBJ2-5	-
TGCAGCGTTCGAAGACTAGCGGGGGTCTCCTACGAGCAGTACTTC	CSVRRLAGVSYEQYF	TRBD2	TRBV29-1	TRBJ2-7	few
TGTGCCAGCCGCGCAGGGTATGAGCAGTTCTTC	CASRAGYEQFF	-	TRBV2	TRBJ2-1	-
TGTGCCAGCAGCTCCCGGGTACAGGGACGGGAGACCCAGTACTTC	CASSSRVQGRETQYF	-	TRBV9	TRBJ2-5	-
TGTGCCAGCAGCTTACCGGGACAGGATCTGAACACTGAAGCTTTCTTT	CASSLPGQDLNTEAFF	TRBD1	TRBV5-6	TRBJ1-1	few
TGTGCCAGCAGTGATGTGGAGGTGTTGTATGGCTACACCTTC	CASSDVEVLYGYTF	-	TRBV2	TRBJ1-2	-
TGTGCCTGGAGTATGGGCACACCTGGAAACACCATATATTTT	CAWSMGTPGNTIYF	-	TRBV30	TRBJ1-3	few
TGTGCCTGTCGGACAGGGGCTACTGAAGCTTTCTTT	CACRTGATEAFF	TRBD1	TRBV30	TRBJ1-1	many
TGTGCCAGTAGTATCGGGGGGGGCCGGGCAGATACGCAGTATTTT	CASSIGGGRADTQYF	TRBD2	TRBV19	TRBJ2-3	-
TGTGCCAGCAGTTTGACGACAGACCGCCCAAAGGCGGCCCAGTACTTC	CASSLTTDRPKAAQYF	-	TRBV28	TRBJ2-5	-
TGTGCCAGCTCACCAGTGACAGGGCGAGATCAGCCCCAGCATTTT	CASSPVTGRDQPQHF	TRBD1	TRBV18	TRBJ1-5	-
TGTGCCAGCACCCCCAACGGGGAAGAGACCCAGTACTTC	CASTPNGEETQYF	-	TRBV7-7	TRBJ2-5	-
TGTGCCAGCAGGACAGGAGGCAATGAGCAGTTCTTC	CASRTGGNEQFF	-	TRBV2	TRBJ2-1	few
TGCGCCAGCAGCGGGGGCGCGGAAGATACGCAGTATTTT	CASSGGAEDTQYF	-	TRBV5-1	TRBJ2-3	few
TGTGCCAGCAGCTTCCGGTCGGGGGGGTACAATGAGCAGTTCTTC	CASSFRSGGYNEQFF	TRBD2	TRBV7-2	TRBJ2-1	-
TGTGCCAGCAGCTTAGAAAGCGGGGGATACGAGCAGTACTTC	CASSLESGGYEQYF	TRBD2	TRBV7-9	TRBJ2-7	-
TGTGCCAGCAGTCCACCCAGGGGGCTAAGCTCCTACGAGCAGTACTTC	CASSPPRGLSSYEQYF	TRBD1	TRBV27	TRBJ2-7	-
TGTGCCAGCAGTGAAGGCGGACTTCTAGCCAAAAACATTCAGTACTTC	CASSEGGLLAKNIQYF	-	TRBV27	TRBJ2-4	few
TGTGCCAGCAGAGTAGTAGAACAGGAATTTTCCTACGAGCAGTACTTC	CASRVVEQEFSYEQYF	-	TRBV21-1	TRBJ2-7	few
TGTGCCAGCAGCCCCTCGACTCCCCTCCACTTT	CASSPSTPLHF	-	TRBV7-2	TRBJ1-6	few
TGTGCCTGGAGTGGGTCACGGGTATCGGTTACCGGGGAGCTGTTTTTT	CAWSGSRVSVTGELFF	-	TRBV30	TRBJ2-2	-
TGCGCCAGCAGCTCGGTAGCGACAGGGCTGTTAAGTGGGGCCAACGTCCTGACTTTC	CASSSVATGLLSGANVLTF	TRBD1	TRBV5-1	TRBJ2-6	-
TGTGCCAGCAGCGGGAGAGGACAGGGGGCTGTGGGTGAGCAGTTCTTC	CASSGRGQGAVGEQFF	TRBD1	TRBV7-2	TRBJ2-1	few
TGCGCCAGCAGCTTGGTAGCTAGGCGCCGAGGGACAGATACGCAGTATTTT	CASSLVARRRGTDTQYF	-	TRBV5-1	TRBJ2-3	-
TGTGCTAGTGGTAAGAGTATGAGCACAGATACGCAGTATTTT	CASGKSMSTDTQYF	-	TRBV12-5	TRBJ2-3	-
TGTGCCAGCAGCTTTTATCAACAGGGCAGAGAGACCCAGTACTTC	CASSFYQQGRETQYF	-	TRBV7-9	TRBJ2-5	-
TGTGCCAGCACCTCAGGGACTACTAGAATGGATACGCAGTATTTT	CASTSGTTRMDTQYF	TRBD2	TRBV28	TRBJ2-3	few
TGTGCCAGCTCACCACCGGCCCAGTCTCAGCCCCAGCATTTT	CASSPPAQSQPQHF	-	TRBV18	TRBJ1-5	few
TGTGCCAGCAGCTTAGCCGAGGGACAGGGAAGCACTGAAGCTTTCTTT	CASSLAEGQGSTEAFF	TRBD1	TRBV7-6	TRBJ1-1	-
TGTGCCAGCAGTTTAAACCGGTCCTATAATTCACCCCTCCACTTT	CASSLNRSYNSPLHF	-	TRBV6-5	TRBJ1-6	-
TGTGCCAGCAGCTTAGAACTGTTACAAGAGACCCAGTACTTC	CASSLELLQETQYF	-	TRBV7-2	TRBJ2-5	-
TGTGCCAGCAGTTCGTCAGGGGGCGGAGATGAGCAGTTCTTC	CASSSSGGGDEQFF	TRBD1	TRBV6-6	TRBJ2-1	few
TGTGCCAGCAGTGGTGGCGGGGGTCAAGAGACCCAGTACTTC	CASSGGGGQETQYF	TRBD2	TRBV2	TRBJ2-5	few
TGTGCCAGCAGCGTGAGCGGGGGGGCCACAGATACGCAGTATTTT	CASSVSGGATDTQYF	TRBD2	TRBV9	TRBJ2-3	-
TGTGCCAGCAGCGGGACTAGCGGGGGGGCAGATACGCAGTATTTT	CASSGTSGGADTQYF	TRBD2	TRBV6-5	TRBJ2-3	-
TGTGCCAGCAGCGTCACAGGGGACAATTCACCCCTCCACTTT	CASSVTGDNSPLHF	TRBD1	TRBV2	TRBJ1-6	few
TGTGCCTGGGGCTCCAGGGGGAATCAGCCCCAGCATTTT	CAWGSRGNQPQHF	TRBD1	TRBV30	TRBJ1-5	-